Listed below are T cell receptor beta chains from one sample, sequenced in a study of CD8+ T cells in alopecia areata. Repertoires were generated with immunoSEQ multiplex PCR, while TCRdb's copy carries only in-frame clones and drops some. This sample carries 55,000 to 75,000 clones, about half of them seen once, and the ten largest clones take approximately 18%. Sequenced here: CD8+ T cells sorted from blood, sampled at week 0. These receptors were taken from a human donor with alopecia areata. The CDR3 runs from the conserved cysteine through the conserved F or W. Each record gives: clone size, D gene, V gene, J gene, CDR3 protein, CDR3 DNA. The D gene is left open where the match is weak. The size field is filled for only some rows; it gives once, few, many or a size class.

>.|TRBD2|TRBV14|TRBJ2-1
CASSQGTSGSRSYNEQFF
TGTGCCAGCAGCCAAGGGACTAGCGGGAGCCGCTCCTACAATGAGCAGTTCTTC
>once|.|TRBV5-6|TRBJ2-1
CASSLGQYNEQFF
TGTGCCAGCAGCTTGGGACAGTACAATGAGCAGTTCTTC
>.|.|TRBV27|TRBJ2-5
CASSLTATRQTQYF
TGTGCCAGCAGTTTGACGGCCACCAGGCAGACCCAGTACTTC
>.|.|TRBV7-6|TRBJ2-5
CAIMTGGTQYF
TGTGCCATTATGACAGGAGGGACCCAGTACTTC
>.|.|TRBV29-1|TRBJ2-1
CSVDLSYEQFF
TGCAGCGTTGATCTGTCATATGAGCAGTTCTTC
>.|.|TRBV6-5|TRBJ1-4
CASSDSFINEKLFF
TGTGCCAGCAGCGACAGCTTCATAAATGAAAAACTGTTTTTT
>.|.|TRBV27|TRBJ2-7
CASSTGGPGEQYF
TGTGCCAGCAGCACCGGAGGGCCAGGGGAGCAGTACTTC
>.|.|TRBV6-6|TRBJ1-1
CASSSPTQGGTEAFF
TGTGCCAGCAGTTCCCCTACACAGGGTGGTACTGAAGCTTTCTTT
>few|.|TRBV19|TRBJ2-1
CATRSNEQFF
TGTGCCACGCGTTCGAATGAGCAGTTCTTC
>few|TRBD2|TRBV29-1|TRBJ2-7
CSVEVMTSGAYEQYF
TGCAGCGTTGAAGTCATGACTAGCGGGGCTTACGAGCAGTACTTC
>few|.|TRBV29-1|TRBJ1-1
CSVGDNTEAFF
TGCAGCGTTGGGGATAACACTGAAGCTTTCTTT
>few|.|TRBV14|TRBJ1-1
CASSLGHEAFF
TGTGCCAGCAGCCTTGGACATGAAGCTTTCTTT
>.|TRBD1|TRBV25-1|TRBJ1-5
CASSEDRDNQPQHF
TGTGCCAGCAGTGAAGACAGGGACAATCAGCCCCAGCATTTT
>few|.|TRBV2|TRBJ1-2
CASVRGSTESGYTF
TGTGCCAGCGTCAGAGGTTCCACGGAGTCTGGCTACACCTTC
>few|TRBD2|TRBV7-2|TRBJ2-7
CASSLVGLDRLGTYEQYF
TGTGCCAGCAGCTTAGTGGGACTAGACCGTTTAGGTACATACGAGCAGTACTTC
>.|TRBD1|TRBV7-9|TRBJ1-1
CASSSIRDRRNTEAFF
TGTGCCAGCAGCTCGATCAGGGACAGGAGAAACACTGAAGCTTTCTTT
>.|TRBD1|TRBV11-2|TRBJ1-1
CASSQGPQGGWNTEAFF
TGTGCCAGCAGCCAGGGCCCCCAGGGGGGCTGGAACACTGAAGCTTTCTTT
>.|.|TRBV7-9|TRBJ2-7
CASSFLGESSYEQYF
TGTGCCAGCAGCTTTCTCGGGGAGAGCTCCTACGAGCAGTACTTC
>.|.|TRBV10-3|TRBJ2-7
CAISGGGEQYF
TGTGCCATCAGTGGGGGCGGCGAGCAGTACTTC
>.|TRBD1|TRBV27|TRBJ2-3
CASSFTGAGGFNTDTQYF
TGTGCCAGCAGTTTTACAGGGGCGGGTGGCTTTAACACAGATACGCAGTATTTT
>.|TRBD1|TRBV11-2|TRBJ2-7
CASRPTGTGFASYEQYF
TGTGCCAGCAGACCTACCGGGACAGGGTTCGCCTCCTACGAGCAGTACTTC
>few|.|TRBV5-1|TRBJ2-1
CASSPTMSYNEQFF
TGCGCCAGCAGCCCGACTATGTCCTACAATGAGCAGTTCTTC
>.|TRBD2|TRBV7-3|TRBJ2-5
CASSPNPFGRNQETQYF
TGTGCCAGCAGCCCCAATCCCTTCGGGAGGAACCAAGAGACCCAGTACTTC
>.|TRBD2|TRBV9|TRBJ2-3
CASSVPSGSTDTQYF
TGTGCCAGCAGCGTACCTAGCGGTAGCACAGATACGCAGTATTTT
>few|TRBD1|TRBV27|TRBJ1-5
CASSLSWWTGGNQPQHF
TGTGCCAGCAGTTTATCCTGGTGGACAGGGGGCAATCAGCCCCAGCATTTT
>.|.|TRBV10-3|TRBJ2-2
CAIRADVSNTGELFF
TGTGCCATCAGAGCGGACGTGTCGAACACCGGGGAGCTGTTTTTT
>many|TRBD1|TRBV7-9|TRBJ2-7
CASSYGTGWDEQYF
TGTGCCAGCAGCTACGGGACAGGGTGGGACGAGCAGTACTTC
>few|.|TRBV19|TRBJ1-2
CALRTDNYGYTF
TGTGCCCTGAGAACAGATAACTATGGCTACACCTTC
>.|.|TRBV7-3|TRBJ2-5
CASRSLQETQYF
TGTGCCAGCAGATCCTTGCAAGAGACCCAGTACTTC
>.|TRBD1|TRBV27|TRBJ1-1
CASSSGQLEAFF
TGTGCCAGCAGTTCGGGACAGCTTGAAGCTTTCTTT
>.|TRBD2|TRBV4-1|TRBJ2-3
CASSQGLARIDTQYF
TGCGCCAGCAGCCAGGGACTAGCGAGGATAGATACGCAGTATTTT
>.|.|TRBV29-1|TRBJ2-7
CSVSVGSQAGEQYF
TGCAGCGTTTCCGTAGGGTCCCAAGCGGGCGAGCAGTACTTC
>.|TRBD1|TRBV7-9|TRBJ1-1
CASSQGQGVNTEAFF
TGTGCCAGCAGCCAAGGACAGGGGGTGAACACTGAAGCTTTCTTT
>few|.|TRBV9|TRBJ2-2
CASGGGELFF
TGTGCCAGCGGCGGGGGGGAGCTGTTTTTT
>few|.|TRBV5-1|TRBJ2-3
CASRPVPDRDAQYF
TGCGCCAGCAGGCCGGTGCCAGACAGAGACGCGCAGTATTTT
>.|.|TRBV27|TRBJ1-3
CAVHGGNTIYF
TGTGCCGTCCATGGGGGGAACACCATATATTTT
>.|.|TRBV4-1|TRBJ2-5
CASGGTSQETQYF
TGCGCCAGCGGCGGGACGTCCCAAGAGACCCAGTACTTC
>.|TRBD2|TRBV27|TRBJ2-5
CASSLTSGKYQETQYF
TGTGCCAGCAGTCTGACTAGCGGAAAATACCAAGAGACCCAGTACTTC
>few|.|TRBV7-9|TRBJ1-1
CASSSTGNGDRDTEAFF
TGTGCCAGCAGCTCGACAGGAAACGGGGATCGGGACACTGAAGCTTTCTTT
>.|.|TRBV27|TRBJ2-7
CASSWGYEQYF
TGTGCCAGCAGTTGGGGGTACGAGCAGTACTTC
>.|TRBD1|TRBV29-1|TRBJ2-5
CSALGRDRVQETQYF
TGCAGCGCCCTTGGGCGGGACAGGGTACAGGAGACCCAGTACTTC
>.|.|TRBV11-2|TRBJ2-5
CASSFLSGTQYF
TGTGCCAGCAGCTTTCTTTCGGGAACGCAGTACTTC
>.|.|TRBV7-9|TRBJ2-2
CASSFGQLDTGELFF
TGTGCCAGCAGCTTCGGGCAGTTAGACACCGGGGAGCTGTTTTTT
>few|.|TRBV7-9|TRBJ2-7
CASSLEADPSYEQYF
TGTGCCAGCAGCTTAGAGGCAGATCCCTCCTACGAGCAGTACTTC